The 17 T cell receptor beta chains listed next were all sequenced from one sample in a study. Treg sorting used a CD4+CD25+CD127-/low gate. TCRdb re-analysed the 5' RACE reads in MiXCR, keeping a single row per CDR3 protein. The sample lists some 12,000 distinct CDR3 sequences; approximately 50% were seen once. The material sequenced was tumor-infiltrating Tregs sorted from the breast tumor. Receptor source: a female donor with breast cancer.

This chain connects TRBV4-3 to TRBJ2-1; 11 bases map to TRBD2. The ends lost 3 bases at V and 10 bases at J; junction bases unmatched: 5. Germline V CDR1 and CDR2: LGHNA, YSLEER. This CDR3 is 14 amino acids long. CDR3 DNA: TGCGCCAGCAGCCATACAGGGACTAGCGGAGAGCAGTTCTTC. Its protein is CASSHTGTSGEQFF.

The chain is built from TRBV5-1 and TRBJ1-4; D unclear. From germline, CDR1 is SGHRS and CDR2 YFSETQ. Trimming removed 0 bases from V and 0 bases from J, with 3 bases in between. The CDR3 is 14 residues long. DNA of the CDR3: TGCGCCAGCAGCTTGGCGGCAACTAATGAAAAACTGTTTTTT. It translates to CASSLAATNEKLFF. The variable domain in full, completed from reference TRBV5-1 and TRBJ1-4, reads KAGVTQTPRYLIKTRGQQVTLSCSPISGHRSVSWYQQTPGQGLQFLFEYFSETQRNKGNFPGRFSGRQFSNSRSEMNVSTLELGDSALYLCASSLAATNEKLFFGSGTQLSVL.

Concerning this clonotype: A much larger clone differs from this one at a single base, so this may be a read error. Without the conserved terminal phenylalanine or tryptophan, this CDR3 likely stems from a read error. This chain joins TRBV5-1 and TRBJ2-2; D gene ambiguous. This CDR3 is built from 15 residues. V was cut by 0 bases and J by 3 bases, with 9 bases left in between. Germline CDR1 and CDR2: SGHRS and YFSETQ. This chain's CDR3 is CASSLVVADTGELFS. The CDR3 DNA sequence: TGCGCCAGCAGCTTGGTAGTCGCGGACACCGGGGAGCTGTTTTCT.

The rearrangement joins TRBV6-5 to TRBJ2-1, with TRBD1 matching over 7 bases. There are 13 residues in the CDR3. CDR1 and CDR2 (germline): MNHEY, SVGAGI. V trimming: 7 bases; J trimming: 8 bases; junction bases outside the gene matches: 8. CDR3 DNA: TGTGCCAGCACTCCCGGACAGGTCGATGAGCAGTTCTTC. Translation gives CASTPGQVDEQFF.

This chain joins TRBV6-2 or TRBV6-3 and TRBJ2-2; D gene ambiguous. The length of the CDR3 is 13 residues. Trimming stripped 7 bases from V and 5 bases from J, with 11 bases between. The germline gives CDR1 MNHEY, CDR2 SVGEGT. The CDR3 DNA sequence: TGTGCCAGCACTGGCGGCTTAACCGGGGAGCTGTTTTTT. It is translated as CASTGGLTGELFF.

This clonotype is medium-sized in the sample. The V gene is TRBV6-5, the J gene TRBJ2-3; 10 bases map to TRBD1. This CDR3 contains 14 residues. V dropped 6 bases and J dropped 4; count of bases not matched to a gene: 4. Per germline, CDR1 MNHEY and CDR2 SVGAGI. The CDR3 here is CASRRGTGADTQYF. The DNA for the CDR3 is TGTGCCAGCAGAAGGGGGACAGGGGCAGATACGCAGTATTTT.

CDR3 in amino acids: CASSLRQGGFTEAFF. The CDR3, as DNA: TGTGCCAGCAGCCTCCGACAGGGTGGGTTCACTGAAGCTTTCTTT. This chain connects TRBV7-9 to TRBJ1-1; TRBD1 matches at 7 bases. The CDR3 runs 15 residues. The V gene end was trimmed by 5 bases and the J gene end by 4 bases; junction bases not matched to a gene: 10. Germline lookup yields CDR1 SEHNR and CDR2 FQNEAQ (reference sequence).

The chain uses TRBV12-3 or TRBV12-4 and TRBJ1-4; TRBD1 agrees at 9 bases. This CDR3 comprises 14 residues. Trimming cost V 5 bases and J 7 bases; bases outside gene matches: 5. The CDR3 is CASSTGGAFEKLFF. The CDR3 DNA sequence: TGTGCCAGCAGTACAGGGGGCGCTTTTGAAAAACTGTTTTTT.

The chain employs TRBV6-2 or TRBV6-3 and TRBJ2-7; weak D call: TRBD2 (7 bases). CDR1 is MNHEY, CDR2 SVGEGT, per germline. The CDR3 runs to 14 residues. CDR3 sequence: CASGYSRGGYEQYV. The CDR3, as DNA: TGTGCCAGCGGTTACTCGAGGGGGGGTTACGAGCAGTACGTC.

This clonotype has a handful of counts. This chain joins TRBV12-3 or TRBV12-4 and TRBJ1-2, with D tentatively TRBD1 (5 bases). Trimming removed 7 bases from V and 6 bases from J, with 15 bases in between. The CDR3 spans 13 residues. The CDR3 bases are TGTGCCAGCATTCCCTCGACAGAAGATGGCTACACCTTC. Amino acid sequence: CASIPSTEDGYTF.

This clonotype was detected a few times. The CDR3: CASSLPHSQETQYF. CDR3 DNA sequence: TGTGCCAGCAGTTTACCCCACAGCCAAGAGACCCAGTACTTC. The gene calls are TRBV12-3 or TRBV12-4 and TRBJ2-5; D gene uncertain. The CDR3 spans 14 residues. Trimming took off 2 bases at V and 1 base at J, with 8 bases between the two ends.

CDR3 loop: CASSGDRKNIQYF. In DNA form, the CDR3 reads TGTGCCAGCAGTGGGGACAGGAAAAACATTCAGTACTTC. The V gene is TRBV12-3 or TRBV12-4, the J gene TRBJ2-4; 8 bases fit TRBD1. The CDR3 consists of 13 residues. The V segment lost 5 bases and the J segment 4 bases; nucleotides outside the gene matches: 1.

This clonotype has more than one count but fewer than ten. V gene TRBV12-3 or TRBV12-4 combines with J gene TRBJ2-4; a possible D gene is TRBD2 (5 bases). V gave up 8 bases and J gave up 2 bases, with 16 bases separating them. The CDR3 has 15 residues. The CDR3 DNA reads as TGTGCCAGCGGGAGAGGGCCTGGGACCAAAAACATTCAGTACTTC. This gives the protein CASGRGPGTKNIQYF.

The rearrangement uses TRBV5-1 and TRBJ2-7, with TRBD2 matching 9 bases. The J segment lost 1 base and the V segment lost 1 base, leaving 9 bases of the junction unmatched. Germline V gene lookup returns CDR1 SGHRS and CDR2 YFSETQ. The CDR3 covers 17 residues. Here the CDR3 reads CASSLHPGLARSYEQYF. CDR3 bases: TGCGCCAGCAGCTTGCACCCCGGACTAGCGCGGTCCTACGAGCAGTACTTC.

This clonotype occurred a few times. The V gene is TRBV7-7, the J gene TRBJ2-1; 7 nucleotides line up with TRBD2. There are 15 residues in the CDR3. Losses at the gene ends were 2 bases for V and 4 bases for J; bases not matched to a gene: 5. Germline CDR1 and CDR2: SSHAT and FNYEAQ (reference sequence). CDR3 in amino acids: CASSLSSGQYNEQFF. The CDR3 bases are TGTGCCAGCAGCTTATCTAGCGGACAATACAATGAGCAGTTCTTC.

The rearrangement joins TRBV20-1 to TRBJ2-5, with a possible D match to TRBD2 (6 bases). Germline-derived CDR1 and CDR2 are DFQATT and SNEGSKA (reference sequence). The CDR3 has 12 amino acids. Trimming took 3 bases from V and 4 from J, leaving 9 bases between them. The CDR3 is CSASGSLETQYF. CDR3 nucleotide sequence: TGCAGTGCTAGCGGGAGTTTAGAGACCCAGTACTTC.

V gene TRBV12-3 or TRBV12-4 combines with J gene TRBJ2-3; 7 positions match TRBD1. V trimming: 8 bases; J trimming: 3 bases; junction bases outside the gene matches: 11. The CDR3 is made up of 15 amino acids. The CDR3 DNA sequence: TGTGCCAGCGGCTACCGACAGGGTCGGACAGATACGCAGTATTTT. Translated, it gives CASGYRQGRTDTQYF.